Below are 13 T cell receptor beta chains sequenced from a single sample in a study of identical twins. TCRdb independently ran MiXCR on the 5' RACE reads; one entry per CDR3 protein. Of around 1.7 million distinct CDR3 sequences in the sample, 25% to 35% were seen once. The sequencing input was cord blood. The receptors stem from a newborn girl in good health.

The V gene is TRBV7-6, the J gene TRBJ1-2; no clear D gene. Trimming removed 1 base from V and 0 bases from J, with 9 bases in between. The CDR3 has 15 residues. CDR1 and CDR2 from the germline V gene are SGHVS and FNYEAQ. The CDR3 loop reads CASSLETGPNYGYTF. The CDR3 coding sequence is TGTGCCAGCAGCTTAGAGACCGGTCCTAACTATGGCTACACCTTC.

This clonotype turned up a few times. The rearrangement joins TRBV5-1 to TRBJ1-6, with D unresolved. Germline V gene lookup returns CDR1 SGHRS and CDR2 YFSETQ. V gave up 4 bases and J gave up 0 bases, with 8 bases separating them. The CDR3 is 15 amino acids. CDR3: CASSPESSYNSPLHF. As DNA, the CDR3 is TGCGCCAGCAGCCCGGAGAGCTCCTATAATTCACCCCTCCACTTT.

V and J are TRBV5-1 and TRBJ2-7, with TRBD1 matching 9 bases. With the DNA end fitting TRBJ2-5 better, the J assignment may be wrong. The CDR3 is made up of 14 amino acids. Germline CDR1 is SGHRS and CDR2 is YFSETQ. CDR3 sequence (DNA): TGCGCCAGCAGCTCGACAGGGGGAGAAAAGACCCAGTACTTC. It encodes CASSSTGGEKTQYF.

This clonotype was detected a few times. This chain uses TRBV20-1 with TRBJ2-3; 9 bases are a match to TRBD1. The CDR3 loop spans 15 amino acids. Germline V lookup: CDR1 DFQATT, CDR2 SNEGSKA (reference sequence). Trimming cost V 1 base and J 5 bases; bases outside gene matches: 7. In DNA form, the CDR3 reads TGCAGTGCTAGAGGCGTCGGACAGGGGCGAGATACGCAGTATTTT. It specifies CSARGVGQGRDTQYF.

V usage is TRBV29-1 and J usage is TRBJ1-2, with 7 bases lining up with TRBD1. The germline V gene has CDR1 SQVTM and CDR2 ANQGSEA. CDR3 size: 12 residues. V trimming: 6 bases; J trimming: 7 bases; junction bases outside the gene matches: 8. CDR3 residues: CSVVRGSSGYTF. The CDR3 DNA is TGCAGCGTCGTCAGGGGGAGTAGTGGCTACACCTTC.

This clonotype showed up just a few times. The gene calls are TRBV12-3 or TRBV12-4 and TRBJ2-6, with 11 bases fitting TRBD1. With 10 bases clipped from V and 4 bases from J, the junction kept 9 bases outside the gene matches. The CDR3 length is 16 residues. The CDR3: CAIEGQGETGANVLTF. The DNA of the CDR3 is TGTGCCATCGAGGGACAGGGGGAGACCGGGGCCAACGTCCTGACTTTC.

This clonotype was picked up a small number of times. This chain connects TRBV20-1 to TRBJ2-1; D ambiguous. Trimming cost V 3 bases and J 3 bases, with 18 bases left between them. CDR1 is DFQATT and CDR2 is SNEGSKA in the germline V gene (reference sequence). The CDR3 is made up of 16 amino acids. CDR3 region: CSARADSNSNYNEQFF. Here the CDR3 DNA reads TGCAGTGCTAGGGCCGACTCCAACTCGAACTACAATGAGCAGTTCTTC.

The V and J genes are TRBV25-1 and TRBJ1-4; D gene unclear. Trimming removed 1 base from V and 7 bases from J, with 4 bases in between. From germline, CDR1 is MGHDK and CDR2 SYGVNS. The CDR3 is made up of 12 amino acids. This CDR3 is CASSEWTEKLFF. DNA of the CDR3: TGTGCCAGCAGTGAATGGACTGAAAAACTGTTTTTT.

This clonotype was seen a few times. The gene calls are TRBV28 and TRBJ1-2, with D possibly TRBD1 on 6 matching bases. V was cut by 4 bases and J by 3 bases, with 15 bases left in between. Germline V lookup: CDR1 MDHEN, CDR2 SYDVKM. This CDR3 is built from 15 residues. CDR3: CASSSSGAQDYGYTF. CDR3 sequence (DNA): TGTGCCAGCAGTTCCTCAGGGGCGCAGGACTATGGCTACACCTTC.

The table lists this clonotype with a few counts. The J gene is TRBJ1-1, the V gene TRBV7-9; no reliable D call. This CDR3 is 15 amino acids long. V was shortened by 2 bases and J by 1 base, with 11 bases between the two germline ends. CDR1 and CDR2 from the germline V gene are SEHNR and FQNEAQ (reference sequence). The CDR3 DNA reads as TGTGCCAGCAGCTTATTCGGGGTCCCGAACACTGAAGCTTTCTTT. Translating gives CASSLFGVPNTEAFF.

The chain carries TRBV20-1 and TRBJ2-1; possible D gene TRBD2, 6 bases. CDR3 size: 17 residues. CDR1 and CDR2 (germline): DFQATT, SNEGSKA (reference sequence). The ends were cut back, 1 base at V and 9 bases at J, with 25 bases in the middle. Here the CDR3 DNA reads TGCAGTGCTAGAGTCTTAACTAGCAGTTGGGGGGACGGTGAGCAGTTCTTC. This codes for CSARVLTSSWGDGEQFF.

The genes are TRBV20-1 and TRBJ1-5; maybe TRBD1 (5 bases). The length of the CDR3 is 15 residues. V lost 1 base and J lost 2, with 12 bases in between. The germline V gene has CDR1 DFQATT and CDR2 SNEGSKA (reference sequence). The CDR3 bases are TGCAGTGCTAGAGTTCAGGGTACGGGCAATCAGCCCCAGCATTTT. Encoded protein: CSARVQGTGNQPQHF.

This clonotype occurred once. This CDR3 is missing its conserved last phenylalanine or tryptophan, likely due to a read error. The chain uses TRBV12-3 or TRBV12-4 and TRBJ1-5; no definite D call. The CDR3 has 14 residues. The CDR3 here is CAGSPNYSNQPQHL. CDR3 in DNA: TGTGCCGGCAGTCCCAACTATAGCAATCAGCCCCAGCATTTA.